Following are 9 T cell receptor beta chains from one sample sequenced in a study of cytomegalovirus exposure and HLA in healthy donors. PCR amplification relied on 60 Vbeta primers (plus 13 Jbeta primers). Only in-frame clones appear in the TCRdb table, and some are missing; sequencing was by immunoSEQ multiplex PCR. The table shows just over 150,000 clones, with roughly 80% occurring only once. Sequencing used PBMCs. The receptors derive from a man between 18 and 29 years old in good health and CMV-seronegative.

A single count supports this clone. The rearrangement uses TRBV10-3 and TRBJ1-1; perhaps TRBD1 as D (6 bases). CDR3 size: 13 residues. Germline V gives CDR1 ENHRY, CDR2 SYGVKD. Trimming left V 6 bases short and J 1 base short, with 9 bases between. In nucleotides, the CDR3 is TGTGCCATCAGGGACAGCGGGAACACTGAAGCTTTCTTT. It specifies CAIRDSGNTEAFF.

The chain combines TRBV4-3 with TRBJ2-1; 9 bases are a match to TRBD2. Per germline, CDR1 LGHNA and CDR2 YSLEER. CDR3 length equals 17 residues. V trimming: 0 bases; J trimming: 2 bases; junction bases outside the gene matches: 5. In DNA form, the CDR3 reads TGCGCCAGCAGCCAAGATCGGGCGGGAGGGCCCTACAATGAGCAGTTCTTC. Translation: CASSQDRAGGPYNEQFF.

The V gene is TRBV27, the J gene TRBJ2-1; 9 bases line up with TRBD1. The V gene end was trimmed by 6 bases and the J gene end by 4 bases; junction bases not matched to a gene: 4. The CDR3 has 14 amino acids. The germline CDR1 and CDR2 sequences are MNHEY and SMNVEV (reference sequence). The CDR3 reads CASSLTGGYNEQFF. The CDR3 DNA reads TGTGCCAGCAGCCTGACAGGGGGGTACAATGAGCAGTTCTTC.

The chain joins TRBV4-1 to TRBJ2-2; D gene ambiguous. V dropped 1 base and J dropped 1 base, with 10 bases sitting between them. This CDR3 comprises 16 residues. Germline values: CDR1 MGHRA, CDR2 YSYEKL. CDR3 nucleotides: TGCGCCAGCAGCCAAGTCCCCCGAGGGAACACCGGGGAGCTGTTTTTT. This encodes CASSQVPRGNTGELFF.

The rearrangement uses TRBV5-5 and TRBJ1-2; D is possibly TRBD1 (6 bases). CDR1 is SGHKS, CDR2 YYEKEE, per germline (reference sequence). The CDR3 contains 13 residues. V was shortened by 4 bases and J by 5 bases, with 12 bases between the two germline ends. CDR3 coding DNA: TGTGCCAGCAGCCCAGGGGAGAGGTATGGCTACACCTTC. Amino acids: CASSPGERYGYTF.

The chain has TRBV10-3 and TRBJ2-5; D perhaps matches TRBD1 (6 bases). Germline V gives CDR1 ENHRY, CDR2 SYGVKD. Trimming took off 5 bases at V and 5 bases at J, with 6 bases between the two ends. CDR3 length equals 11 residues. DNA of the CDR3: TGTGCCATCAGTCAGGGGGAGACCCAGTACTTC. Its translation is CAISQGETQYF.

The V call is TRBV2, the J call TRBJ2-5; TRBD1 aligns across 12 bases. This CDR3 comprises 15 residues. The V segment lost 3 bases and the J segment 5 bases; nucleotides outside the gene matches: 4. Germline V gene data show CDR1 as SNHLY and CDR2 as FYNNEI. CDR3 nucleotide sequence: TGTGCCAGCAGTGATGAGGGACAGGGGGCTGAGACCCAGTACTTC. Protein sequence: CASSDEGQGAETQYF.

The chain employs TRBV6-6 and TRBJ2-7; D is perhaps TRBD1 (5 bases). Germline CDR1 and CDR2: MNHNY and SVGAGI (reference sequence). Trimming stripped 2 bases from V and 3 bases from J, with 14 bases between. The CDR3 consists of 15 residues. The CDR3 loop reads CASSYLAGIVYEQYF. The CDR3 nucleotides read TGTGCCAGCAGTTACCTGGCAGGGATCGTCTACGAGCAGTACTTC.

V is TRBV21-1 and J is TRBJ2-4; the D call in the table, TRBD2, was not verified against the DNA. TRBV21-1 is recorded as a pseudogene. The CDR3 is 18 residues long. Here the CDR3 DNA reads TGTGCCAGCAGCAAAGGTAGCGGGAGGGCCGAAGTCAAAAACATTCAGTACTTC. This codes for CASSKGSGRAEVKNIQYF.